Following are 25 T cell receptor beta chains from one sample sequenced in a study of T-cell reconstitution after alpha-beta-depleted transplantation in children. The TCRbeta library was prepared with unique molecular identifiers. TCRdb used MiXCR to reprocess the PCR reads, holding one entry per CDR3 protein. The sample lists around 300,000 distinct CDR3 sequences, about 9.4% seen once, with approximately 7.6% in the top ten. The sequencing here drew on PBMCs, taken before TCRalphabeta/CD19-depleted stem cell transplant. Source of these receptors: a boy in the first two years of life with acute myeloid leukemia, due to receive a stem cell transplant.

J is TRBJ2-1 and V is TRBV7-2; TRBD1 or TRBD2 may be the D gene (5 bases each). Germline-derived CDR1 and CDR2 are SGHTA and FQGNSA. The V gene lost 7 bases and the J gene lost 7 bases, with 20 bases spanning the gap. CDR3 length: 15 residues. The CDR3 loop reads CASTEGTLGTNEQFF. The CDR3 DNA reads TGTGCCAGCACCGAGGGCACCTTAGGGACGAATGAGCAGTTCTTC.

This sequence joins TRBV5-1 and TRBJ1-5; D is ambiguous. This CDR3 spans 16 amino acids. Germline V gene data show CDR1 as SGHRS and CDR2 as YFSETQ. V was cut by 4 bases and J by 0 bases, with 14 bases left in between. The CDR3 bases are TGCGCCAGCAGCCTGGACGGAGTTTATAGCAATCAGCCCCAGCATTTT. Translation: CASSLDGVYSNQPQHF. Combining the CDR3 with reference TRBV5-1 and TRBJ1-5 gives the whole variable domain KAGVTQTPRYLIKTRGQQVTLSCSPISGHRSVSWYQQTPGQGLQFLFEYFSETQRNKGNFPGRFSGRQFSNSRSEMNVSTLELGDSALYLCASSLDGVYSNQPQHFGDGTRLSIL.

In its sample, this clonotype was seen many times. This chain links TRBV10-3 with TRBJ2-1, with TRBD2 matching 9 bases. CDR1 and CDR2 from the germline V gene are ENHRY and SYGVKD. The V and J ends lost 7 bases and 7 bases, in that order; junction bases with no gene match: 8. This CDR3 comprises 14 residues. The CDR3, as DNA: TGTGCCATCAAAGAGCGGGAGGTCCTAAATGAGCAGTTCTTC. Translating gives CAIKEREVLNEQFF.

V usage is TRBV11-2 and J usage is TRBJ1-1; no firm D call. The CDR3 contains 12 residues. The V end was cut by 0 bases, the J end by 7 bases, with 6 bases between. Germline lookup yields CDR1 SGHAT and CDR2 FQNNGV. CDR3 DNA sequence: TGTGCCAGCAGCTTAGAAGTGGATGAAGCTTTCTTT. It specifies CASSLEVDEAFF.

The sample holds many counts of this clonotype. V and J are TRBV27 and TRBJ2-1; 7 nucleotides align to TRBD1. With V trimmed by 5 bases and J by 4 bases, 5 bases remained unmatched. The CDR3 runs to 14 residues. Germline assignment: CDR1 MNHEY and CDR2 SMNVEV (reference sequence). The chain's CDR3 is CASSPGQHYNEQFF. DNA for the CDR3: TGTGCCAGCAGTCCGGGACAGCATTACAATGAGCAGTTCTTC.

This clonotype was counted at least ten times. The gene calls are TRBV18 and TRBJ2-1; D possibly matches TRBD1 or TRBD2 (6 bases each). Trimming took off 10 bases at V and 2 bases at J, with 12 bases between the two ends. From germline, CDR1 is KGHSH and CDR2 LQKENI. The CDR3 has 13 amino acids. The DNA of the CDR3 is TGTGCCACTAGGGGGGCTGCCTACAATGAGCAGTTCTTC. Encoded protein: CATRGAAYNEQFF.

In its sample, this clonotype was seen many times. This chain links TRBV12-3 or TRBV12-4 with TRBJ1-2; D uncertain. V was cut by 6 bases and J by 2 bases, with 10 bases left in between. The CDR3 runs 13 residues. The CDR3 coding sequence is TGTGCCAGCAGCCCCAGTACAAACTATGGCTACACCTTC. Translating gives CASSPSTNYGYTF.

The sample holds a few counts of this clonotype. The genes are TRBV29-1 and TRBJ2-7, with 7 bases that match TRBD1. Germline assignment: CDR1 SQVTM and CDR2 ANQGSEA. V gave up 0 bases and J gave up 7 bases; unmatched junction bases: 15. This CDR3 is built from 16 residues. Here the CDR3 DNA reads TGCAGCGTTGAAGATCTTGGGCAGGGGGAAAGTCTGGAGCAGTACTTC. Its translation: CSVEDLGQGESLEQYF.

This clonotype was seen many times. The chain combines TRBV4-2 with TRBJ1-5; 7 bases agree with TRBD1. The CDR3 consists of 16 residues. The germline V gene has CDR1 LGHNA and CDR2 YNFKEQ. V was clipped by 3 bases and J by 0 bases; unmatched bases: 5. The CDR3 spells CASSQGGQHSNQPQHF. The CDR3 DNA follows: TGTGCCAGCAGCCAGGGGGGACAGCATAGCAATCAGCCCCAGCATTTT.

This clonotype occurred a few times. The chain recombines TRBV2 with TRBJ2-2, with TRBD2 identical over 7 bases. V shed 5 bases, J shed 7 bases, and the junction held 10 bases outside the gene matches. This CDR3 is built from 15 residues. Germline V gene sequence: CDR1 SNHLY, CDR2 FYNNEI. CDR3 nucleotide sequence: TGTGCCAGCAGTCCCTTGGATAGCGGGCGCGGGGAGCTGTTTTTT. It is translated as CASSPLDSGRGELFF.

A few counts support this clonotype. The chain is built from TRBV19 and TRBJ1-1; D ambiguous. Germline values: CDR1 LNHDA, CDR2 SQIVND (reference sequence). The CDR3 spans 14 residues. The ends were cut back, 3 bases at V and 6 bases at J, with 14 bases in the middle. The chain's CDR3 is CASSIYLGSAEAFF. The CDR3 DNA reads TGTGCCAGTAGTATTTATTTGGGGTCCGCTGAAGCTTTCTTT.

This clonotype was counted ten times or more. V gene TRBV5-1 combines with J gene TRBJ1-3; D unclear. CDR1 is SGHRS and CDR2 is YFSETQ in the germline V gene. This CDR3 has 16 residues. V lost 1 base and J lost 0, with 11 bases in between. The CDR3 region is CASSLTAGISGNTIYF. The CDR3 nucleotides read TGCGCCAGCAGCTTGACGGCGGGGATCTCTGGAAACACCATATATTTT.

This chain uses TRBV7-2 with TRBJ2-5; 7 positions agree with TRBD2. The germline V gene encodes CDR1 SGHTA and CDR2 FQGNSA. The CDR3 extends over 13 amino acids. Trimming removed 7 bases from V and 5 bases from J; junction bases left unmatched: 7. CDR3 coding DNA: TGTGCCAGCACCACGGGGCGGGAGGAGACCCAGTACTTC. It is translated as CASTTGREETQYF.

This clonotype showed up many times. The chain uses TRBV20-1 and TRBJ2-3; 9 bases line up with TRBD2. The length of the CDR3 is 14 residues. In germline, CDR1 is DFQATT, CDR2 SNEGSKA (reference sequence). Trimming at V came to 5 bases and at J to 2 bases, leaving 5 bases not matched to a gene. The CDR3 is CSAPRLAATDTQYF. In nucleotides, the CDR3 is TGCAGTGCTCCTAGACTAGCGGCCACAGATACGCAGTATTTT.

This clonotype was seen at least ten times. This chain links TRBV7-9 with TRBJ2-1; D tentatively fits TRBD1 or TRBD2 (5 bases each). Germline V CDR1 and CDR2: SEHNR, FQNEAQ (reference sequence). The CDR3 totals 16 residues. With 1 base removed from V and 7 bases from J, the gap between germline ends came to 17 bases. In nucleotides, the CDR3 is TGTGCCAGCAGCTTAGAGGTAGGCAGGGAGTGGAATGAGCAGTTCTTC. This sequence encodes CASSLEVGREWNEQFF.

This clonotype has a count of ten or more. The rearrangement joins TRBV12-3 or TRBV12-4 to TRBJ2-2, with D uncertain. This CDR3 has 13 amino acids. V was pared by 6 bases and J by 4 bases, with 9 bases between. CDR3 residues: CASRPWRTGELFF. The CDR3 nucleotides read TGTGCCAGCAGACCCTGGCGCACCGGGGAGCTGTTTTTT.

This clonotype was counted at least ten times. The DNA of the CDR3 is TGTGCCAGCAGCCTCGTCGAGGGCAGTGAGCAGTTCTTC. Protein sequence: CASSLVEGSEQFF. V gene TRBV7-3 combines with J gene TRBJ2-1; TRBD2 is a possible D gene (5 bases). The V end lost 5 bases, the J end lost 9 bases, and 14 bases lay between the germline ends. The germline CDR1 and CDR2 sequences are SGHTA and FQGTGA. The CDR3 extends over 13 amino acids.

This clonotype has ten or more counts. This chain connects TRBV28 to TRBJ2-4, with 8 nucleotides matching TRBD2. Germline lookup yields CDR1 MDHEN and CDR2 SYDVKM. The CDR3 runs 15 residues. Unmatched junction bases numbered 6, after V lost 7 bases and J lost 1 base. CDR3 DNA: TGTGCCAGCACCCGGGGGGGCAGCGCCAAAAACATTCAGTACTTC. Encoded protein: CASTRGGSAKNIQYF.

Ten or more counts support this clonotype. This rearrangement joins TRBV12-3 or TRBV12-4 to TRBJ1-5; D unresolved. This CDR3 has 14 residues. V was shortened by 2 bases and J by 7 bases, with 12 bases between the two germline ends. CDR3 DNA sequence: TGTGCCAGCAGTTTAACCCAGTTGGGACAGCCCCAGCATTTT. The encoded protein is CASSLTQLGQPQHF.

The table lists this clonotype with many counts. The rearrangement uses TRBV27 and TRBJ2-7; D gene unclear. Germline V gene sequence: CDR1 MNHEY, CDR2 SMNVEV (reference sequence). V was cut by 0 bases and J by 0 bases, with 9 bases left in between. The CDR3 length is 15 residues. CDR3 sequence: CASSLSAESSYEQYF. The DNA of the CDR3 is TGTGCCAGCAGTTTATCGGCAGAAAGCTCCTACGAGCAGTACTTC.

This clonotype was found many times. This chain links TRBV7-2 with TRBJ1-2; TRBD1 aligns across 8 bases. Per the germline V gene, CDR1 is SGHTA and CDR2 is FQGNSA. The V and J ends lost 2 bases and 9 bases, in that order; junction bases with no gene match: 11. The CDR3 is made up of 15 amino acids. The CDR3 region is CASSLITGQASSYTF. DNA of the CDR3: TGTGCCAGCAGCTTAATAACGGGACAGGCTAGTAGCTACACCTTC. The full variable domain, its missing parts supplied by reference TRBV7-2 and TRBJ1-2, is GAGVSQSPSNKVTEKGKDVELRCDPISGHTALYWYRQSLGQGLEFLIYFQGNSAPDKSGLPSDRFSAERTGGSVSTLTIQRTQQEDSAVYLCASSLITGQASSYTFGSGTRLTVV.

This clonotype was seen a few times. The chain employs TRBV6-5 and TRBJ2-7, with D possibly being TRBD1 (5 bases). The CDR3 has 16 amino acids. Between the trimmed V and J ends, which lost 7 bases and 0 bases, there was a span of 19 bases. The germline V gene encodes CDR1 MNHEY and CDR2 SVGAGI. The CDR3 sequence: CASKNLGTGSSYEQYF. The CDR3 nucleotides read TGTGCCAGCAAGAATCTGGGTACAGGCAGCTCCTACGAGCAGTACTTC.

The J gene is TRBJ2-2, the V gene TRBV29-1, with a possible D match to TRBD1 (7 bases). The CDR3 is 14 amino acids. CDR1 is SQVTM, CDR2 ANQGSEA, per germline. V was clipped by 4 bases and J by 8 bases, with 17 bases between them. The CDR3 protein is CSVVAGGIYGELFF. CDR3 coding DNA: TGCAGCGTTGTAGCAGGGGGGATCTATGGGGAGCTGTTTTTT.

This clonotype was seen a few times. The chain has TRBV2 and TRBJ2-3; unclear D gene. Germline V CDR1 and CDR2: SNHLY, FYNNEI. V lost 4 bases, J lost 4 bases, and 12 bases lay in between. This CDR3 comprises 14 residues. This chain's CDR3 is CASSVGPYADTQYF. CDR3 in DNA: TGTGCCAGCAGTGTCGGGCCGTACGCAGATACGCAGTATTTT.

At least ten counts were recorded for this clonotype. The V gene is TRBV29-1, the J gene TRBJ1-3, with 10 nucleotides matching TRBD1. V dropped 8 bases and J dropped 3; count of bases not matched to a gene: 7. There are 14 residues in the CDR3. The germline CDR1 and CDR2 sequences are SQVTM and ANQGSEA. The CDR3 DNA reads TGCAGCTATCTTGGGACAGGGGTTGGAAACACCATATATTTT. It is translated as CSYLGTGVGNTIYF.